The 20 T cell receptor beta chains below all came from one sample that was sequenced in a study of Ad26.COV2.S vaccination and SARS-CoV-2 variants. Using immunoSEQ multiplex PCR, the repertoire was profiled, and TCRdb retains in-frame clones only, with some absent. Among 380,000 or so clones listed, around 89% were seen once. Treatment of the sample: 15 to 20 received Ad26.COV2.S at low or high dose, single or two shots; about 5 received placebo; per-sample allocation not given. It was on day 63 after the first vaccine or placebo injection that samples were taken. This specimen was peripheral blood, taken in a trial of Ad26.COV2.S vaccine versus placebo. All receptors come from a person between 18 and 65 years old who received the Ad26.COV2.S COVID-19 vaccine or a placebo.

The chain combines TRBV28 with TRBJ2-1; maybe TRBD1 (5 bases). The CDR3 runs to 14 residues. The germline V gene has CDR1 MDHEN and CDR2 SYDVKM. The germline V and J ends were trimmed by 6 bases and 5 bases, with 14 bases remaining between them. In DNA, the CDR3 is TGTGCCAGCAGCCATAAATGGACAAACAATGAGCAGTTCTTC. Translated, it gives CASSHKWTNNEQFF. The full variable domain, rest sourced from reference TRBV28 and TRBJ2-1, is DVKVTQSSRYLVKRTGEKVFLECVQDMDHENMFWYRQDPGLGLRLIYFSYDVKMKEKGDIPEGYSVSREKKERFSLILESASTNQTSMYLCASSHKWTNNEQFFGPGTRLTVL.

This chain joins TRBV5-1 and TRBJ1-3; possibly TRBD1 for D (5 bases). V lost 8 bases and J lost 4, with 22 bases in between. This CDR3 contains 16 residues. From germline, CDR1 is SGHRS and CDR2 YFSETQ. The CDR3 sequence is CASTLTGADSGNTIYF. The CDR3 nucleotides read TGCGCCAGTACCCTCACTGGGGCGGACTCCGGAAACACCATATATTTT.

This clone was picked up one time. V usage is TRBV27 and J usage is TRBJ2-2; TRBD1 might be the D (5 bases). The ends were cut back, 5 bases at V and 2 bases at J, with 15 bases in the middle. The germline CDR1 and CDR2 sequences are MNHEY and SMNVEV (reference sequence). This CDR3 is 16 amino acids long. As DNA, the CDR3 is TGTGCCAGCAGTCCCGGTCTGACAGATAACACCGGGGAGCTGTTTTTT. Translation: CASSPGLTDNTGELFF.

In regard to this clone: The conserved phenylalanine or tryptophan is not found at the CDR3 terminus, so this likely reflects a read error. It is unclear where the CDR3 begins or ends on the DNA, so no DNA is shown, and the CDR3 is as TCRdb lists it. The rearrangement joins TRBV9 to TRBJ2-3; the DNA was not used to check the table's D call, TRBD2. Germline loops: CDR1 SGDLS, CDR2 YYNGEE. Including both end residues, the CDR3 is 12 amino acids long. Here the CDR3 reads CASTLGHLAGGL.

The chain couples TRBV10-2 to TRBJ1-4, with TRBD1 as a possible D gene (5 bases). Germline V gene lookup returns CDR1 WSHSY and CDR2 SAAADI. This CDR3 has 13 amino acids. Trimming cost V 3 bases and J 10 bases, with 12 bases left between them. The CDR3 here is CASSDGGQGKLFF. CDR3 in DNA: TGCGCCAGCAGTGATGGCGGACAAGGAAAACTGTTTTTT.

The gene calls are TRBV6-5 and TRBJ2-7; 11 nucleotides match TRBD2. Germline trimming cut 6 bases from V and 4 bases from J; bases unmatched to any gene: 5. Germline CDR1 is MNHEY and CDR2 is SVGAGI. The CDR3 runs 14 residues. The CDR3 is CASRTSGNWYEQYF. In DNA form, the CDR3 reads TGTGCCAGCAGGACTAGCGGGAATTGGTACGAGCAGTACTTC.

Comment on this clone: The identical CDR3 is also encoded by other nucleotide sequences in the sample. The rearrangement uses TRBV27 and TRBJ2-1, with 8 bases lining up with TRBD2. The CDR3 has 15 residues. Per germline, CDR1 MNHEY and CDR2 SMNVEV (reference sequence). The ends lost 4 bases at V and 3 bases at J; junction bases unmatched: 5. The CDR3 nucleotides read TGTGCCAGCAGTTCCGGACTAGCTTTCTACAATGAGCAGTTCTTC. Its protein product is CASSSGLAFYNEQFF.

The chain has TRBV11-3 and TRBJ2-1; D is unclear. V lost 4 bases to trimming and J lost 4 bases, with 8 bases between them. The CDR3 runs 13 residues. CDR1 and CDR2 (germline): SGHNT, YENEEA. In nucleotides, the CDR3 is TGTGCCAGCAGCTCACAGCTATACAATGAGCAGTTCTTC. Translated: CASSSQLYNEQFF.

The V and J genes are TRBV27 and TRBJ2-7; perhaps TRBD2 as D (5 bases). Germline CDR1 and CDR2: MNHEY and SMNVEV (reference sequence). This CDR3 comprises 15 residues. V was trimmed by 2 bases and J by 5 bases, leaving 16 bases between them. Here the CDR3 DNA reads TGTGCCAGCAGTTTAAGCAGCGGCAGCCCTCACGAGCAGTACTTC. It is translated as CASSLSSGSPHEQYF.

The chain links TRBV30 to TRBJ2-1; 9 bases agree with TRBD1. Germline V gene data show CDR1 as GTSNPN and CDR2 as SVGIG (reference sequence). The CDR3 runs 17 residues. V shed 1 base and J 7 bases; nucleotides not matched to a gene: 14. The CDR3: CAWSATGTGHWLNEQFF. In nucleotides, the CDR3 is TGTGCCTGGAGTGCGACCGGGACAGGGCACTGGTTGAATGAGCAGTTCTTC.

This clone came up once. The chain joins TRBV5-1 to TRBJ1-1, with D unclear. Germline values: CDR1 SGHRS, CDR2 YFSETQ. The V and J ends lost 0 bases and 5 bases respectively, with 11 bases between them. This CDR3 is built from 14 residues. This chain's CDR3 is CASSLGSPRTEAFF. The CDR3, as DNA: TGCGCCAGCAGCTTGGGGTCCCCGCGGACTGAAGCTTTCTTT.

V usage is TRBV29-1 and J usage is TRBJ1-1; no clear D. Trimming took off 6 bases at V and 6 bases at J, with 20 bases between the two ends. The CDR3 is 14 residues long. Germline lookup yields CDR1 SQVTM and CDR2 ANQGSEA. The DNA for the CDR3 is TGCAGCGTCGCCACCAACAGCTTGGGAGCTGAAGCTTTCTTT. This sequence encodes CSVATNSLGAEAFF.

The chain has TRBV6-4 and TRBJ1-3; TRBD1 might be the D (6 bases). This CDR3 region has 17 residues. Germline V CDR1 and CDR2: MRHNA, SNTAGT. V was pared by 2 bases and J by 0 bases, with 14 bases between. The CDR3 coding sequence is TGTGCCAGCAGTGACGATGGGGGGCCGAGCTCTGGAAACACCATATATTTT. Protein: CASSDDGGPSSGNTIYF.

The chain joins TRBV29-1 to TRBJ2-1, with 9 bases matching TRBD2. Germline values: CDR1 SQVTM, CDR2 ANQGSEA. V shed 4 bases and J 5 bases; nucleotides not matched to a gene: 9. The length of the CDR3 is 15 residues. The CDR3 region has the DNA TGCAGCGTTGTCACCGGCGGGAGGGCCAACAATGAGCAGTTCTTC. Translating gives CSVVTGGRANNEQFF.

The CDR3 coding sequence is TGCAGCGTTGAAGGGTCCCAGAACACTGAAGCTTTCTTT. Translating it yields CSVEGSQNTEAFF. The chain recombines TRBV29-1 with TRBJ1-1; D not resolved. This CDR3 spans 13 amino acids. V was pared by 1 base and J by 1 base, with 7 bases between. CDR1 and CDR2 from the germline V gene are SQVTM and ANQGSEA.

V gene TRBV4-1 combines with J gene TRBJ1-2; D unresolved. Germline loops: CDR1 MGHRA, CDR2 YSYEKL. With 0 bases removed from V and 2 bases from J, the gap between germline ends came to 19 bases. The CDR3 length is 18 residues. This CDR3 reads CASSQDPSPSGRNYGYTF. CDR3 DNA: TGCGCCAGCAGCCAAGATCCTTCCCCATCCGGGAGAAACTATGGCTACACCTTC.

The V call is TRBV15, the J call TRBJ1-5; TRBD1 agrees at 9 bases. Per germline, CDR1 LNHNV and CDR2 YYDKDF (reference sequence). J was trimmed by 0 bases and V by 3 bases; bases with no gene match: 9. This CDR3 has 18 residues. The CDR3 sequence is CATSRGTGSNPSNQPQHF. The CDR3 region has the DNA TGTGCCACCAGCAGGGGGACAGGGTCCAACCCTAGCAATCAGCCCCAGCATTTT.

V usage is TRBV5-6 and J usage is TRBJ2-7, with 10 bases aligning to TRBD1. From germline, CDR1 is SGHDT and CDR2 YYEEEE. This CDR3 region has 14 residues. V lost 5 bases to trimming and J lost 6 bases; unmatched junction nucleotides: 8. The CDR3 DNA follows: TGTGCCAGCAGTCCGGGGACAGGGGTATCCGAGCAGTACTTC. Encoded protein: CASSPGTGVSEQYF.

V is TRBV2 and J is TRBJ2-1; D possibly corresponds to TRBD1 (6 bases). This CDR3 region has 15 residues. The ends were cut back, 4 bases at V and 6 bases at J, with 16 bases in the middle. Germline CDR1 SNHLY, CDR2 FYNNEI. Here the CDR3 reads CASSGFDRTFNEQFF. The CDR3 DNA follows: TGTGCCAGCAGTGGCTTTGACAGGACCTTCAATGAGCAGTTCTTC.

V gene TRBV5-1 combines with J gene TRBJ2-3; possible D gene TRBD2, 6 bases. Germline CDR1 and CDR2: SGHRS and YFSETQ. The V gene lost 5 bases and the J gene lost 0 bases, with 7 bases spanning the gap. The CDR3 is 13 residues long. CDR3 in DNA: TGCGCCAGCAGGCGGGGTAGCACAGATACGCAGTATTTT. Amino acids: CASRRGSTDTQYF.